This TCR beta chain came from a study of human T cells and chemical hapten exposure. At the level of the study: Patients were mainly female, each with alopecia areata, totalis or universalis.

Germline values: CDR1 MNHEY, CDR2 SMNVEV (reference sequence). Between the trimmed V and J ends, which lost 3 bases and 1 base, there was a span of 10 bases. CDR3 size: 14 residues. Noted time point: pre-sensitization, week 0. As for treatment: therapeutic diphenylcyclopropenone sensitization with weekly scalp DPC. MiXCR was run by TCRdb on the RACE reads, yielding one entry per CDR3 protein. This table has about 85,000 distinct CDR3 sequences, approximately 9% appearing once. The V call is TRBV27, the J call TRBJ2-7; D might be TRBD1 (6 bases). This receptor was obtained from a middle-aged man with alopecia areata. Some clones in this sample may be carry-over from other donors' samples. Sample: whole blood, taken in connection with sensitization to the hapten diphenylcyclopropenone (DPC). The CDR3 nucleotides read TGTGCCAGCAGTTTTGGGGGCCCTTCCTACGAGCAGTACGTC. It specifies CASSFGGPSYEQYV.